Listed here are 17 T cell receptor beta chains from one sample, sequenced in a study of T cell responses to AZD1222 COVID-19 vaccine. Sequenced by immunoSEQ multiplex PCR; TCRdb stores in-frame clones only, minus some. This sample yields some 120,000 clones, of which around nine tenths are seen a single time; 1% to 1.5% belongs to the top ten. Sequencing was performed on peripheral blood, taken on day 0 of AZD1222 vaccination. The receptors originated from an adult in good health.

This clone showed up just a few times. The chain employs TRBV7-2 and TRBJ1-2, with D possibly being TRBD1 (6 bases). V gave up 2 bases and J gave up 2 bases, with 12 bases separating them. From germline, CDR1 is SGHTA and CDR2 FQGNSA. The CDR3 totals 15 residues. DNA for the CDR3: TGTGCCAGCAGCTTAACGGACAGACTCAACTATGGCTACACCTTC. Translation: CASSLTDRLNYGYTF.

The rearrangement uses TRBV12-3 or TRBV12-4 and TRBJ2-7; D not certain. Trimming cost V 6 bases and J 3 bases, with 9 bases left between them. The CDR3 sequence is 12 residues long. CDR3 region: CASSPEIYEQYF. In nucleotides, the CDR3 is TGTGCCAGCAGCCCGGAGATCTACGAGCAGTACTTC.

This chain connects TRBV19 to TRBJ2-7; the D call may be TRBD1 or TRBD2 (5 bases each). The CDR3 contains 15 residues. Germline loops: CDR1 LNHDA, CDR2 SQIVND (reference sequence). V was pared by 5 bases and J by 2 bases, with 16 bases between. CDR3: CASSPRRDLPYEQYF. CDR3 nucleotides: TGTGCCAGTAGTCCCCGAAGGGACCTTCCCTACGAGCAGTACTTC.

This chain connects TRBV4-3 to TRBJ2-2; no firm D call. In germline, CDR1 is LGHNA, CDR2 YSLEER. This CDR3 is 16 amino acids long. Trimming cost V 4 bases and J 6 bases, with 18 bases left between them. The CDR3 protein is CASSPHSGLIAGELFF. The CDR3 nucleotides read TGCGCCAGCAGCCCTCACTCGGGTTTGATTGCCGGGGAGCTGTTTTTT.

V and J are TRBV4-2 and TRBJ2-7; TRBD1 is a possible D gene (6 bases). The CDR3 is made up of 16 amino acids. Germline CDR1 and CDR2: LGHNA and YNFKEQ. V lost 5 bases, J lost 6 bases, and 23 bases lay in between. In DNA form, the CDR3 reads TGTGCCAGCAGCAACACTCTGGGACAAGGTCCCCCCGAGCAGTACTTC. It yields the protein CASSNTLGQGPPEQYF.

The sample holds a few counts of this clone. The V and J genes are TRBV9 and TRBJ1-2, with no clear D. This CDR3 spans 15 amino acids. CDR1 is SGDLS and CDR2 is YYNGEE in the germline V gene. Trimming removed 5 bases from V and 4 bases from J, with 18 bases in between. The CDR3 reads CASRPPGESGYGYTF. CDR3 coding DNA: TGTGCCAGCAGACCCCCCGGGGAGTCGGGCTATGGCTACACCTTC. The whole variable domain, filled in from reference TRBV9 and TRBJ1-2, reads DSGVTQTPKHLITATGQRVTLRCSPRSGDLSVYWYQQSLDQGLQFLIQYYNGEERAKGNILERFSAQQFPDLHSELNLSSLELGDSALYFCASRPPGESGYGYTFGSGTRLTVV.

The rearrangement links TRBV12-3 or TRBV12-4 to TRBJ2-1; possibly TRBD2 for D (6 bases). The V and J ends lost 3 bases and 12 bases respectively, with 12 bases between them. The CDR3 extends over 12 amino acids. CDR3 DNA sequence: TGTGCCAGCAGTTTCTACCCAGCGGGGCAGTTCTTC. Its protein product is CASSFYPAGQFF.

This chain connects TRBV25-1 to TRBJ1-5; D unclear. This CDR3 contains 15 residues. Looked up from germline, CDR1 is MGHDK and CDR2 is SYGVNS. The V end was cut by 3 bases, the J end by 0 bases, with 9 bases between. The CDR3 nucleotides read TGTGCCAGCAGTGAGGGGAGGGATAGCAATCAGCCCCAGCATTTT. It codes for CASSEGRDSNQPQHF.

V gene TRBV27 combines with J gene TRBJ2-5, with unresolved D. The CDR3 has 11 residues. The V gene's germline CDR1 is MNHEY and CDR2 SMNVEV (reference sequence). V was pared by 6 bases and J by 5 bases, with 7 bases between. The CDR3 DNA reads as TGTGCCAGCAGGTTAGGGGAGACCCAGTACTTC. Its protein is CASRLGETQYF.

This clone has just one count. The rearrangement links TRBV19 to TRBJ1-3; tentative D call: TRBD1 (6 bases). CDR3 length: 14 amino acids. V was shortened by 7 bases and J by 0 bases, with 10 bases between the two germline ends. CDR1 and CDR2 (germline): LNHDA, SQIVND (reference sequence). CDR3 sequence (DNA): TGTGCCAGTAAGACAGGCCACTCTGGAAACACCATATATTTT. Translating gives CASKTGHSGNTIYF.

CDR3 DNA: TGTGCCAGCAGCAAAGGCGTGGAAGCTTTCTTT. Translating it yields CASSKGVEAFF. The chain carries TRBV12-3 or TRBV12-4 and TRBJ1-1; unclear D gene. Between the trimmed V and J ends, which lost 6 bases and 8 bases, there was a span of 10 bases. The CDR3 length is 11 residues.

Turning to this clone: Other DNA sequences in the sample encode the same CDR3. The CDR3 coding sequence is TGTGCCAGCAGCTTGGGACGGACTGAAGCTTTCTTT. Its protein is CASSLGRTEAFF. V and J are TRBV5-6 and TRBJ1-1; D gene uncertain. Germline V gene sequence: CDR1 SGHDT, CDR2 YYEEEE. V was cut by 0 bases and J by 5 bases, with 5 bases left in between. The CDR3 contains 12 residues.

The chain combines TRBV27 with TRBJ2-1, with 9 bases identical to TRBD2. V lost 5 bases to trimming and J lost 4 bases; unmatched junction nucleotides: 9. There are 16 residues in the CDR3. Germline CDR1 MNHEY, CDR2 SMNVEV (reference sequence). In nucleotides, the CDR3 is TGTGCCAGCAGTCCAGCCGGCGGACTAGCGTACAATGAGCAGTTCTTC. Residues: CASSPAGGLAYNEQFF.

CDR3 amino acids: CASTNRDYNEQFF. The CDR3 DNA reads as TGTGCCAGCACCAACCGGGACTACAATGAGCAGTTCTTC. The rearrangement joins TRBV7-2 to TRBJ2-1, with D perhaps matching TRBD2 (5 bases). The V end was cut by 7 bases, the J end by 3 bases, with 10 bases between. Germline CDR1 is SGHTA and CDR2 is FQGNSA. The CDR3 spans 13 residues.

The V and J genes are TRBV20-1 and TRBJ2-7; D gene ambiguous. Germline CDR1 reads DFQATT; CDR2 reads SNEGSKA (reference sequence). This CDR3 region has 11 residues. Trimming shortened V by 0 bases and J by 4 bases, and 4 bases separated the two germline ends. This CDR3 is CSARENYEQYF. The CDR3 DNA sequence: TGCAGTGCTAGAGAAAATTACGAGCAGTACTTC.

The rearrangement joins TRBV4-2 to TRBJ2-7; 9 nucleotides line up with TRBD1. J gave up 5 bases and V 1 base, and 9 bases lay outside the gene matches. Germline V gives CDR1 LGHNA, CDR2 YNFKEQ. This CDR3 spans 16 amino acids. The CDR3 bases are TGTGCCAGCAGCCAAGTTCCCGGGACAGGGTTCAACGAGCAGTACTTC. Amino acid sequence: CASSQVPGTGFNEQYF.

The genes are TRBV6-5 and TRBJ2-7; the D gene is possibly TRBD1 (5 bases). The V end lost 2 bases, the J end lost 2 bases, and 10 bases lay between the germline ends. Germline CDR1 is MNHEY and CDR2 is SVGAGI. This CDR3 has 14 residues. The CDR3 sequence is CASSYIQGPYEQYF. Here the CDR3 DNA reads TGTGCCAGCAGTTACATCCAGGGTCCCTACGAGCAGTACTTC.